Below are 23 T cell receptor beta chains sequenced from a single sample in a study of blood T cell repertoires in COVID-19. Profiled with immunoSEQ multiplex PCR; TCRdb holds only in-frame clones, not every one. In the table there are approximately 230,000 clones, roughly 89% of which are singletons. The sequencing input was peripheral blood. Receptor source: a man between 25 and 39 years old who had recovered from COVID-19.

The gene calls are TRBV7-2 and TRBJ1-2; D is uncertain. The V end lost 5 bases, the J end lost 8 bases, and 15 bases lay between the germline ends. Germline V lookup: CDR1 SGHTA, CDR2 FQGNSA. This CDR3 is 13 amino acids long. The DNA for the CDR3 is TGTGCCAGCAGCGAGGTCGTACCGGGGGGCTACACCTTC. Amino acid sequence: CASSEVVPGGYTF.

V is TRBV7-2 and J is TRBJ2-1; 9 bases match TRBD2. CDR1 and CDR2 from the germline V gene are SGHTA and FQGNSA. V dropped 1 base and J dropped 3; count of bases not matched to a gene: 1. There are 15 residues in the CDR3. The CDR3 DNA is TGTGCCAGCAGCTTAGATAGCGGGGGCTACAATGAGCAGTTCTTC. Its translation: CASSLDSGGYNEQFF. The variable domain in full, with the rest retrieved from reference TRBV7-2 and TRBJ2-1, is GAGVSQSPSNKVTEKGKDVELRCDPISGHTALYWYRQSLGQGLEFLIYFQGNSAPDKSGLPSDRFSAERTGGSVSTLTIQRTQQEDSAVYLCASSLDSGGYNEQFFGPGTRLTVL.

CDR3 loop: CASSATGSGNTIYF. CDR3 sequence (DNA): TGCGCCAGCAGCGCGACAGGGTCTGGAAACACCATATATTTT. The chain is built from TRBV5-1 and TRBJ1-3; 7 bases are a match to TRBD1. Germline V gene sequence: CDR1 SGHRS, CDR2 YFSETQ. CDR3 length: 14 amino acids. The trim removed 4 bases at V and 1 base at J, leaving 2 bases unmatched. Together with reference TRBV5-1 and TRBJ1-3, the CDR3 gives the full variable domain: KAGVTQTPRYLIKTRGQQVTLSCSPISGHRSVSWYQQTPGQGLQFLFEYFSETQRNKGNFPGRFSGRQFSNSRSEMNVSTLELGDSALYLCASSATGSGNTIYFGEGSWLTVV.

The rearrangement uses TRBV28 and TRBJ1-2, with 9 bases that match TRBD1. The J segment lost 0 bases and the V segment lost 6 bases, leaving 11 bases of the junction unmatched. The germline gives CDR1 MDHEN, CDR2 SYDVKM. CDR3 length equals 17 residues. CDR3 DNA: TGTGCCAGCAGGACGTCCGGACAGGGGCCATCTAACTATGGCTACACCTTC. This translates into CASRTSGQGPSNYGYTF.

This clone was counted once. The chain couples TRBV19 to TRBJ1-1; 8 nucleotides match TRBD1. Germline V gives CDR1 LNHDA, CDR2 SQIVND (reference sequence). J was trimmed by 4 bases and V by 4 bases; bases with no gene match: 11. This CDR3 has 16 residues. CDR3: CASSRSRTGGVTEAFF. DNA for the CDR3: TGTGCCAGTAGTAGAAGCCGAACAGGGGGAGTCACTGAAGCTTTCTTT.

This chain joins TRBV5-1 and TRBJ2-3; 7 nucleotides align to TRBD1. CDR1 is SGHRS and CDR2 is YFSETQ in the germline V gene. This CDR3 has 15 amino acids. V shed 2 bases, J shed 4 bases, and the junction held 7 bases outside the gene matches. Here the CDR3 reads CASSLPKGAADTQYF. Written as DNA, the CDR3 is TGCGCCAGCAGCTTACCTAAGGGGGCTGCAGATACGCAGTATTTT.

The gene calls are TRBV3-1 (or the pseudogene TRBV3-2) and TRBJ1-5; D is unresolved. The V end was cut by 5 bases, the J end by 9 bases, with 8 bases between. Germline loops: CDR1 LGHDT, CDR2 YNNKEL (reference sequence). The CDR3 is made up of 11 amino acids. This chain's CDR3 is CASSGEGPQHF. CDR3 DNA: TGTGCCAGCAGCGGAGAGGGGCCCCAGCATTTT.

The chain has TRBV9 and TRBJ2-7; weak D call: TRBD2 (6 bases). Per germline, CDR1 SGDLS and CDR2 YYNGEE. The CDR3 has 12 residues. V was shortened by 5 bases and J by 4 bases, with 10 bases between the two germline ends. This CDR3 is CASRGEVYEQYF. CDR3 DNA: TGTGCCAGCAGGGGGGAGGTGTACGAGCAGTACTTC. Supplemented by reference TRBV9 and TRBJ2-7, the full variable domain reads DSGVTQTPKHLITATGQRVTLRCSPRSGDLSVYWYQQSLDQGLQFLIQYYNGEERAKGNILERFSAQQFPDLHSELNLSSLELGDSALYFCASRGEVYEQYFGPGTRLTVT.

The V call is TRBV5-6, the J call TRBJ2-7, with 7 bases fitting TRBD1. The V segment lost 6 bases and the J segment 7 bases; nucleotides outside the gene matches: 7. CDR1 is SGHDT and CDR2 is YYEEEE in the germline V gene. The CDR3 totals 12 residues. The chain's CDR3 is CASTRTGPEQYF. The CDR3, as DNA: TGTGCCAGCACCCGGACAGGCCCAGAGCAGTACTTC.

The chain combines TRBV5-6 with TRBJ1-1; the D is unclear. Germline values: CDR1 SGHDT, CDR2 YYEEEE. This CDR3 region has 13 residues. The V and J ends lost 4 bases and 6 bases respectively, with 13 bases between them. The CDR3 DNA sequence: TGTGCCAGCAGCCGTGAATCTACCGCTGAAGCTTTCTTT. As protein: CASSRESTAEAFF. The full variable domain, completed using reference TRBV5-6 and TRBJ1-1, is DAGVTQSPTHLIKTRGQQVTLRCSPKSGHDTVSWYQQALGQGPQFIFQYYEEEERQRGNFPDRFSGHQFPNYSSELNVNALLLGDSALYLCASSRESTAEAFFGQGTRLTVV.

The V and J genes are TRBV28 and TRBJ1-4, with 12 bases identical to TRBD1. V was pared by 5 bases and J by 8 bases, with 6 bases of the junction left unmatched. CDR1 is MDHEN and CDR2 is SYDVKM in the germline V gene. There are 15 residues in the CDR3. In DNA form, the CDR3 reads TGTGCCAGCAGTCCCGGGACAGGGGGCCACGAAAAACTGTTTTTT. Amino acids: CASSPGTGGHEKLFF.

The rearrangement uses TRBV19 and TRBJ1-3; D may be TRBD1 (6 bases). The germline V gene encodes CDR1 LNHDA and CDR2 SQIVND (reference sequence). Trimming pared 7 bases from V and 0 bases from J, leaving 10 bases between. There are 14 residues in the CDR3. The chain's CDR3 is CASTRGDSGNTIYF. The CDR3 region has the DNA TGTGCCAGTACCAGGGGTGACTCTGGAAACACCATATATTTT.

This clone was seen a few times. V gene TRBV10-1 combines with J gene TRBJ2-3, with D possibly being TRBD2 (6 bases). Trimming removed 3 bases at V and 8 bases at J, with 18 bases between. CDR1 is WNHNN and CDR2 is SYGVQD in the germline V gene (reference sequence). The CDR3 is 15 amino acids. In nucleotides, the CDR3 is TGCGCCAGCAGTGACCCTTCCGGGGGACGGGTTACGCAGTATTTT. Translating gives CASSDPSGGRVTQYF.

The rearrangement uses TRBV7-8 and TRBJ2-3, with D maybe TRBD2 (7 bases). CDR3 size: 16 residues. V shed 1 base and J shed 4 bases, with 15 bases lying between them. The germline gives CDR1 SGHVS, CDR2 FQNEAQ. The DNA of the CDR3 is TGTGCCAGCAGCTTAGGCGGCGGGGGCCGGCCAGATACGCAGTATTTT. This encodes CASSLGGGGRPDTQYF.

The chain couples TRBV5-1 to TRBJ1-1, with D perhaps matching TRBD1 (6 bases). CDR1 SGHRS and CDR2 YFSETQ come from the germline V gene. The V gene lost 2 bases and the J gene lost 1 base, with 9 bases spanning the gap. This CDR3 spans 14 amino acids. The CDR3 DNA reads TGCGCCAGCAGCTTACAGGGAAGGAACACTGAAGCTTTCTTT. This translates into CASSLQGRNTEAFF.

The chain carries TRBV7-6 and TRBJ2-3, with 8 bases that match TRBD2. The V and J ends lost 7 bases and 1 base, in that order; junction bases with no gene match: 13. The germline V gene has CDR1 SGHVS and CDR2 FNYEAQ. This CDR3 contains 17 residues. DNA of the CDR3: TGTGCCAGCACCCAGAGCGGGGGATTTCGGGGCACAGATACGCAGTATTTT. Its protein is CASTQSGGFRGTDTQYF. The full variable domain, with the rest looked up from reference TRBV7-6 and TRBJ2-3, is GAGVSQSPRYKVTKRGQDVALRCDPISGHVSLYWYRQALGQGPEFLTYFNYEAQQDKSGLPNDRFSAERPEGSISTLTIQRTEQRDSAMYRCASTQSGGFRGTDTQYFGPGTRLTVL.

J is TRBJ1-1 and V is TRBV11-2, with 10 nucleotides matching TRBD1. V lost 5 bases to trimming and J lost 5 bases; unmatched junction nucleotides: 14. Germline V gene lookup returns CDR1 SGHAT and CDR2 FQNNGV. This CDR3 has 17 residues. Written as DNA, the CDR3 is TGTGCCAGCAGCCGCCAGCCCCCGGGACAGGGGAGGACTGAAGCTTTCTTT. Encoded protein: CASSRQPPGQGRTEAFF.

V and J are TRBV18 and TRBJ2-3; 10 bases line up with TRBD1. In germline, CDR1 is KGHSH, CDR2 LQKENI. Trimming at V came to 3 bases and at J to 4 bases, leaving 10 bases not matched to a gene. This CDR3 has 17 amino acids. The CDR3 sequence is CASSPSFGTGAPDTQYF. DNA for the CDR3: TGTGCCAGCTCACCGAGTTTCGGGACAGGGGCTCCAGATACGCAGTATTTT.

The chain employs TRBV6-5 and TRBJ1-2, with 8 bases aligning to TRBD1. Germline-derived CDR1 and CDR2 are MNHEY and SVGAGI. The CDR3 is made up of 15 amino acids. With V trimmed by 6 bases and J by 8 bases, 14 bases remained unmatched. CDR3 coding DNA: TGTGCCAGCAGGCCCCACCCGACAGGGGCTGAAGGCTACACCTTC. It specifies CASRPHPTGAEGYTF.

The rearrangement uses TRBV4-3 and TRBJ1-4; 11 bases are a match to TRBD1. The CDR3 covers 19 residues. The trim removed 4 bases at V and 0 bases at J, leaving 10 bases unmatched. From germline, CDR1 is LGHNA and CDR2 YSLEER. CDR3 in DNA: TGCGCCAGCAGCCCGCAGCGGACAGGGGGCCCCTCAACTAATGAAAAACTGTTTTTT. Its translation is CASSPQRTGGPSTNEKLFF.

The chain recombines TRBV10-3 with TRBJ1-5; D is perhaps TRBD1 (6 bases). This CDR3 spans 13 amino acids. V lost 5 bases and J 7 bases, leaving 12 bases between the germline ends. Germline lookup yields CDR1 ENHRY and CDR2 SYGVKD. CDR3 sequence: CAISSGGGQPQHF. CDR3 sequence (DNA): TGTGCCATCAGTAGCGGGGGCGGCCAGCCCCAGCATTTT.

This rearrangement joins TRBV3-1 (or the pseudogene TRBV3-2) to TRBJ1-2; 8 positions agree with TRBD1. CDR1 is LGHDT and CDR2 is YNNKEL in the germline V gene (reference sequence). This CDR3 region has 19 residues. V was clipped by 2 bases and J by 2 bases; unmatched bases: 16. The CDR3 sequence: CASSQSGTGRGLGNYGYTF. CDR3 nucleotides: TGTGCCAGCAGCCAATCGGGAACGGGCAGGGGGCTAGGAAACTATGGCTACACCTTC.

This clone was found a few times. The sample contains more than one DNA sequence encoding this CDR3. The CDR3 loop is CASSLSGSYEQYF. CDR3 nucleotides: TGTGCCAGCAGTTTGAGCGGCTCCTACGAGCAGTACTTC. This chain connects TRBV12-3 or TRBV12-4 to TRBJ2-7, with D possibly TRBD2 on 5 matching bases. Trimming removed 3 bases from V and 0 bases from J, with 6 bases in between. The CDR3 totals 13 residues.